This TCR beta chain was observed in a study of patients and donors after allogeneic stem cell transplantation. The sample holds many counts of this clonotype. Germline trimming cut 3 bases from V and 3 bases from J; bases unmatched to any gene: 14. In germline, CDR1 is ENHRY, CDR2 SYGVKD. The CDR3 totals 19 residues. TCRdb used MiXCR to reprocess the RT-PCR reads, holding one entry per CDR3 protein. The table records 200,000 to 250,000 distinct CDR3 sequences, roughly 15% of them present only once. The J gene is TRBJ1-1, the V gene TRBV10-3, with 12 nucleotides matching TRBD1. The sample consisted of blood, either unsorted or a sorted T cell fraction (not recorded which). This receptor was obtained from a human donor who was either an allogeneic HSCT recipient or a stem cell or donor lymphocyte infusion donor (not recorded which). It is not recorded whose cells these are; they may come from a transplant donor. CDR3 sequence (DNA): TGTGCCATCAGTGATCTAGTCCGGGACAGGGGGCTGTTCGACACTGAAGCTTTCTTT. Its translation: CAISDLVRDRGLFDTEAFF.